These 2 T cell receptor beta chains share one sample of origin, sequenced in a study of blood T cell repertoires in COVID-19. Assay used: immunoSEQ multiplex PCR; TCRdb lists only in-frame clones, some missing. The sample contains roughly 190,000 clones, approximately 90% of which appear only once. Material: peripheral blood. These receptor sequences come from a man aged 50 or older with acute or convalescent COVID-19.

In nucleotides, the CDR3 is TGCGCCAGCAGCTTGGAAGGCAGGGGGATGACTGAAGCTTTCTTT. It specifies CASSLEGRGMTEAFF. This chain links TRBV5-1 with TRBJ1-1; 7 positions match TRBD1. V was pared by 0 bases and J by 5 bases, with 7 bases of the junction left unmatched. CDR1 and CDR2 from the germline V gene are SGHRS and YFSETQ. The CDR3 is made up of 15 amino acids.

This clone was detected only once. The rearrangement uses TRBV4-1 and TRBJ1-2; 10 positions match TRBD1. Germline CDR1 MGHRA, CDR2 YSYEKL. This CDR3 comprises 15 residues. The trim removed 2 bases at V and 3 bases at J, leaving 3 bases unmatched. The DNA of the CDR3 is TGCGCCAGCAGCCAACCCGGGACAGGGGACTATGGCTACACCTTC. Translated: CASSQPGTGDYGYTF.